What follows are 27 T cell receptor beta chains derived from one specimen sequenced in a study of regulatory T cells in long-lasting Graves disease. Noted time point: newly diagnosed GD, antithyroid drugs for less than 3 months. PBMCs provided the RNA from which the TCR library was made. Assembly of TCR beta libraries relied on iRepertoire HTBI primers together with Arm-PCR of CDR3 regions. TCRdb passed the multiplex PCR reads through MiXCR, listing each CDR3 protein once. Of some 560,000 distinct CDR3 sequences listed, around 15% are singletons. The sample was also reused in another study, on T cells in Graves' hyperthyroidism and ophthalmopathy.

Specimen: peripheral blood mononuclear cells (PBMCs), collected at new diagnosis, from a patient treated with antithyroid drugs. These receptor sequences come from a woman aged 35 to 60 with Graves disease.

Worth noting for this clonotype: One base away lies a much larger clone, so this may be a sequencing read error. The chain combines TRBV29-1 with TRBJ2-5; 8 nucleotides align to TRBD1. The CDR3 extends over 14 amino acids. Germline V gene data show CDR1 as SQVTM and CDR2 as ANQGSEA. The V and J ends lost 4 bases and 5 bases, in that order; junction bases with no gene match: 9. Here the CDR3 DNA reads TGCAGCGTTGGATCCGCAGGGGGCACGGAGACCCAGTACTTC. Translated: CSVGSAGGTETQYF.

A word on this clonotype: The junction shows a germline mismatch at one end, possibly a read error. V and J are TRBV2 and TRBJ1-4; TRBD1 might be the D (6 bases). CDR1 SNHLY and CDR2 FYNNEI come from the germline V gene. The CDR3 contains 10 residues. CDR3 bases: TGTGCCAGCAGTAGGGGGTGGACGGCTTTT. Encoded protein: CASSRGWTAF.

This clonotype was seen only a few times. J is TRBJ2-5 and V is TRBV12-3 or TRBV12-4; D remains unclear. Deletions cut 6 bases from V and 2 bases from J, with 10 bases between. The CDR3 covers 13 residues. The CDR3 nucleotides are TGTGCCAGCAGGCCCAGTGAACAAGAGACCCAGTACTTC. Translation gives CASRPSEQETQYF.

This clonotype showed up many times. The J gene is TRBJ1-5, the V gene TRBV20-1, with 8 bases fitting TRBD1. The V gene end was trimmed by 5 bases and the J gene end by 5 bases; junction bases not matched to a gene: 5. There are 13 residues in the CDR3. Germline assignment: CDR1 DFQATT and CDR2 SNEGSKA (reference sequence). The CDR3 spells CSAGGQGDQPQHF. The CDR3 region has the DNA TGCAGTGCTGGTGGACAGGGAGATCAGCCCCAGCATTTT.

In its sample, this clonotype was seen a few times. This chain connects TRBV6-1 to TRBJ1-1, with D hard to call. The V gene's germline CDR1 is MNHNS and CDR2 SASEGT. Trimming left V 3 bases short and J 7 bases short, with 9 bases between. The CDR3 is 12 amino acids. The CDR3 reads CASSEVALEAFF. CDR3 bases: TGTGCCAGCAGTGAGGTCGCCCTTGAAGCTTTCTTT.

V gene TRBV13 combines with J gene TRBJ1-2; 10 positions agree with TRBD1. The length of the CDR3 is 17 residues. V trimming: 4 bases; J trimming: 5 bases; junction bases outside the gene matches: 13. Germline CDR1 PRHDT, CDR2 FYEKMQ (reference sequence). The CDR3 bases are TGTGCCAGCAGCTCCCCTTCCGGGACAGGGGAGCGTTATGGCTACACCTTC. It translates to CASSSPSGTGERYGYTF.

This clonotype was recorded many times. The chain is built from TRBV2 and TRBJ1-1, with TRBD1 matching over 9 bases. This CDR3 is 18 amino acids long. The junction had 18 bases not matched to a gene; V was cut back by 6 bases and J by 4 bases. Germline values: CDR1 SNHLY, CDR2 FYNNEI. CDR3 sequence (DNA): TGTGCCAGCAGGGCTACGGGACAGGGTTGGGGACTTCGCACTGAAGCTTTCTTT. It encodes CASRATGQGWGLRTEAFF.

This clonotype was detected once. A much more abundant neighbour one base away suggests this may be a read error. The chain joins TRBV12-5 to TRBJ2-2, with D perhaps TRBD1 (6 bases). The CDR3 totals 14 residues. The germline V gene encodes CDR1 LGHNT and CDR2 FRNRAP. The ends were cut back, 9 bases at V and 3 bases at J, with 14 bases in the middle. The CDR3 here is CARGRGQYTGELFF. CDR3 in DNA: TGTGCTAGGGGGAGAGGACAGTACACCGGGGAGCTGTTTTTT.

The sample holds a few counts of this clonotype. The chain uses TRBV19 and TRBJ1-1, with 9 bases matching TRBD1. Germline values: CDR1 LNHDA, CDR2 SQIVND (reference sequence). This CDR3 has 14 residues. The V and J ends lost 5 bases and 8 bases, in that order; junction bases with no gene match: 9. The CDR3 region is CASSLDRGVREAFF. The CDR3 nucleotides are TGTGCCAGTAGTCTTGACAGGGGGGTACGGGAAGCTTTCTTT.

This clonotype has a handful of counts. Written as DNA, the CDR3 is TGTGCCAGCAGCCCCCGGGACTTGAGCTCCTACGAGCAGTACTTC. Translated: CASSPRDLSSYEQYF. The gene calls are TRBV3-1 and TRBJ2-7; possibly TRBD2 for D (6 bases). V was shortened by 4 bases and J by 0 bases, with 13 bases between the two germline ends. Per the germline V gene, CDR1 is LGHDT and CDR2 is YNNKEL (reference sequence). The CDR3 covers 15 residues.

The chain joins TRBV19 to TRBJ2-7, with TRBD2 identical over 9 bases. The germline V gene has CDR1 LNHDA and CDR2 SQIVND (reference sequence). V trimming: 3 bases; J trimming: 2 bases; junction bases outside the gene matches: 5. This CDR3 has 15 amino acids. CDR3 sequence (DNA): TGTGCCAGTAGTATGGAGCGGGGGGCACCCTACGAGCAGTACTTC. Its translation is CASSMERGAPYEQYF.

As regards this clonotype: It may be a read error: a sequence one base away is much more abundant. The chain employs TRBV10-3 and TRBJ2-3, with D perhaps matching TRBD1 or TRBD2 (5 bases each). The CDR3 consists of 16 residues. Germline loops: CDR1 ENHRY, CDR2 SYGVKD. CDR3 sequence reads: CAISGRTDGFTGTQYF. In DNA form, the CDR3 reads TGTGCCATCAGTGGACGGACTGATGGATTCACAGGTACGCAGTATTTT.

This clonotype has at least ten counts. The chain employs TRBV12-5 and TRBJ2-5; TRBD1 aligns across 10 bases. Germline V gene data show CDR1 as LGHNT and CDR2 as FRNRAP. The CDR3 extends over 16 amino acids. J was trimmed by 5 bases and V by 2 bases; bases with no gene match: 8. The CDR3 sequence: CASGLSGTGVGETQYF. The DNA for the CDR3 is TGTGCTAGTGGTTTGAGCGGGACAGGGGTAGGGGAGACCCAGTACTTC. Variable domain in full (rest from reference TRBV12-5 and TRBJ2-5): DARVTQTPRHKVTEMGQEVTMRCQPILGHNTVFWYRQTMMQGLELLAYFRNRAPLDDSGMPKDRFSAEMPDATLATLKIQPSEPRDSAVYFCASGLSGTGVGETQYFGPGTRLLVL.

The sample holds a few counts of this clonotype. This chain joins TRBV9 and TRBJ2-5; 7 nucleotides match TRBD2. Germline lookup yields CDR1 SGDLS and CDR2 YYNGEE. V was clipped by 2 bases and J by 2 bases; unmatched bases: 3. There are 14 residues in the CDR3. In nucleotides, the CDR3 is TGTGCCAGCAGCGTTCCGGGGGGTCAAGAGACCCAGTACTTC. The encoded protein is CASSVPGGQETQYF.

At least ten counts were recorded for this clonotype. The chain employs TRBV20-1 and TRBJ2-2; possibly TRBD2 for D (5 bases). Germline V gives CDR1 DFQATT, CDR2 SNEGSKA (reference sequence). This CDR3 region has 13 residues. V lost 6 bases, J lost 4 bases, and 12 bases lay in between. CDR3 coding DNA: TGCAGTGCGCTGAGGGCAGCCACCGGGGAGCTGTTTTTT. This translates into CSALRAATGELFF.

This clonotype was counted a few times. The chain recombines TRBV7-3 with TRBJ2-2, with D unclear. Germline CDR1 reads SGHTA; CDR2 reads FQGTGA. The CDR3 totals 13 residues. Trimming stripped 6 bases from V and 5 bases from J, with 10 bases between. The CDR3 spells CASSVWGTGELFF. The CDR3 nucleotides read TGTGCCAGCAGTGTTTGGGGAACCGGGGAGCTGTTTTTT.

On this clonotype itself: A clone one base away is much larger, so this may be a read error. This chain links TRBV18 with TRBJ1-1; 10 bases are a match to TRBD1. CDR1 and CDR2 (germline): KGHSH, LQKENI. The CDR3 has 16 amino acids. CDR3 loop: CASLPPGQGTTGASFF. The CDR3 region has the DNA TGTGCCAGCTTACCACCGGGACAGGGGACAACCGGGGCATCTTTCTTT.

The chain uses TRBV6-1 and TRBJ1-3, with unresolved D. This CDR3 comprises 14 residues. The V and J ends lost 5 bases and 0 bases respectively, with 8 bases between them. In germline, CDR1 is MNHNS, CDR2 SASEGT. CDR3 amino acids: CASSRSNSGNTIYF. The CDR3 DNA reads TGTGCCAGCAGTAGGTCTAACTCTGGAAACACCATATATTTT.

This clonotype was observed a handful of times. The V call is TRBV20-1, the J call TRBJ1-6; no clear D. Trimming cost V 5 bases and J 7 bases, with 12 bases left between them. Germline V lookup: CDR1 DFQATT, CDR2 SNEGSKA (reference sequence). The CDR3 loop spans 13 amino acids. The CDR3 is CSAGSLPNSPLHF. The CDR3 DNA reads as TGCAGTGCTGGGTCCTTACCCAATTCACCCCTCCACTTT.

The table lists this clonotype with many counts. This chain connects TRBV2 to TRBJ2-5, with D possibly being TRBD2 (6 bases). The V end lost 4 bases, the J end lost 3 bases, and 15 bases lay between the germline ends. This CDR3 comprises 15 residues. In germline, CDR1 is SNHLY, CDR2 FYNNEI. The CDR3 bases are TGTGCCAGCAGTGTCGAGGGACTTAAGGAAGAGACCCAGTACTTC. It codes for CASSVEGLKEETQYF.

This sequence joins TRBV6-1 and TRBJ1-4, with D perhaps matching TRBD1 (5 bases). In germline, CDR1 is MNHNS, CDR2 SASEGT. The CDR3 runs to 15 residues. Between the trimmed V and J ends, which lost 6 bases and 4 bases, there was a span of 15 bases. The DNA of the CDR3 is TGTGCCAGCAGAAAGGGGTCAGCCCTTAATGAAAAACTGTTTTTT. Translated: CASRKGSALNEKLFF.

In this sample, this clonotype turned up many times. As DNA, the CDR3 is TGCAGCGTTGAGGCAGGGGGGAAGACCGGGGAGCTGTTTTTT. It yields the protein CSVEAGGKTGELFF. The chain links TRBV29-1 to TRBJ2-2; D might be TRBD1 (7 bases). V was clipped by 3 bases and J by 5 bases, with 13 bases between them. CDR1 and CDR2 (germline): SQVTM, ANQGSEA. The CDR3 sequence is 14 residues long.

This sequence joins TRBV30 and TRBJ2-7, with 8 bases fitting TRBD1. CDR3 length: 15 amino acids. V lost 1 base and J lost 0; bases outside the gene matches: 5. CDR1 and CDR2 (germline): GTSNPN, SVGIG (reference sequence). The CDR3 DNA reads TGTGCCTGGAGTGGCGGACAGGGTCGCTCCTACGAGCAGTACTTC. This sequence encodes CAWSGGQGRSYEQYF. Looking up the rest from reference TRBV30 and TRBJ2-7 gives the full variable domain: SQTIHQWPATLVQPVGSPLSLECTVEGTSNPNLYWYRQAAGRGLQLLFYSVGIGQISSEVPQNLSASRPQDRQFILSSKKLLLSDSGFYLCAWSGGQGRSYEQYFGPGTRLTVT.

This clonotype was counted between two and nine times. This chain uses TRBV7-9 with TRBJ2-3; D is uncertain. This CDR3 comprises 15 residues. Looked up from germline, CDR1 is SEHNR and CDR2 is FQNEAQ (reference sequence). The ends were cut back, 5 bases at V and 1 base at J, with 13 bases in the middle. Here the CDR3 reads CASSHSWGGTDTQYF. The CDR3 DNA reads TGTGCCAGCAGCCATAGTTGGGGTGGCACAGATACGCAGTATTTT.

In its sample, this clonotype was seen many times. The V and J genes are TRBV2 and TRBJ2-7, with 8 bases identical to TRBD2. This CDR3 is 12 amino acids long. From germline, CDR1 is SNHLY and CDR2 FYNNEI. V was clipped by 8 bases and J by 3 bases; unmatched bases: 3. CDR3 bases: TGTGCCAGCGCCGCGGGGGGCTACGAGCAGTACTTC. Its translation is CASAAGGYEQYF.

At least ten counts were recorded for this clonotype. The rearrangement uses TRBV20-1 and TRBJ1-4; 9 bases fit TRBD1. The CDR3 sequence is 14 residues long. CDR1 is DFQATT, CDR2 SNEGSKA, per germline (reference sequence). J was trimmed by 8 bases and V by 1 base; bases with no gene match: 5. Here the CDR3 reads CSARAYRGREKLFF. In nucleotides, the CDR3 is TGCAGTGCTAGAGCCTACAGGGGGCGAGAAAAACTGTTTTTT.

A few counts support this clonotype. The rearrangement uses TRBV20-1 and TRBJ1-2; possible D gene TRBD1, 5 bases. The CDR3 sequence is 15 residues long. Trimming left V 2 bases short and J 2 bases short, with 15 bases between. Germline V lookup: CDR1 DFQATT, CDR2 SNEGSKA (reference sequence). The CDR3 coding sequence is TGCAGTGCTAGAAGTGGTCGGGGGACCAACTATGGCTACACCTTC. It yields the protein CSARSGRGTNYGYTF.